A single sample gave rise to the 29 T cell receptor beta chains below, sequenced in a study of blood T cell repertoires in COVID-19. Data came from immunoSEQ multiplex PCR; TCRdb stores just in-frame clones and leaves some out. The table has around 220,000 clones, 86% seen once. Sequencing was performed on peripheral blood. These receptors were collected from a woman aged 50 to 60 with acute or convalescent COVID-19.

This chain uses TRBV11-3 with TRBJ2-1; 12 bases agree with TRBD2. Germline-derived CDR1 and CDR2 are SGHNT and YENEEA. Losses at the gene ends were 5 bases for V and 7 bases for J; bases not matched to a gene: 9. CDR3 size: 16 residues. The CDR3 loop is CASSPRTSGVLNEQFF. CDR3 nucleotide sequence: TGTGCCAGCAGCCCCCGGACTAGCGGGGTATTAAATGAGCAGTTCTTC.

The V gene is TRBV5-1, the J gene TRBJ1-5, with D uncertain. Trimming pared 5 bases from V and 7 bases from J, leaving 22 bases between. This CDR3 is 16 amino acids long. Germline V gene sequence: CDR1 SGHRS, CDR2 YFSETQ. CDR3 in amino acids: CASRTLSRYSGQPQHF. For the CDR3, the DNA is TGCGCCAGCAGGACACTAAGCAGATATAGCGGACAGCCCCAGCATTTT.

V is TRBV6-2 or TRBV6-3 and J is TRBJ2-7; 14 bases agree with TRBD2. The CDR3 is 15 residues long. The V gene end was trimmed by 6 bases and the J gene end by 4 bases; junction bases not matched to a gene: 5. Germline V gene lookup returns CDR1 MNHEY and CDR2 SVGEGT. The CDR3 coding sequence is TGTGCCAGCAGCCGGGGACTAGCGGGAGTGTACGAGCAGTACTTC. This gives the protein CASSRGLAGVYEQYF.

The J gene is TRBJ1-5, the V gene TRBV29-1; D ambiguous. Germline CDR1 reads SQVTM; CDR2 reads ANQGSEA. The CDR3 extends over 13 amino acids. The V end lost 4 bases, the J end lost 0 bases, and 7 bases lay between the germline ends. The CDR3 coding sequence is TGCAGCGTTGCAAGCAATAGCAATCAGCCCCAGCATTTT. This translates into CSVASNSNQPQHF.

The CDR3 nucleotides read TGTGCCAGCAGCTTAGCGGCTGCGGGAGGGCGACCCGGGGAGCTGTTTTTT. Translation gives CASSLAAAGGRPGELFF. V and J are TRBV7-2 and TRBJ2-2, with 9 bases lining up with TRBD2. CDR1 is SGHTA and CDR2 is FQGNSA in the germline V gene. CDR3 length equals 17 residues. V dropped 0 bases and J dropped 6; count of bases not matched to a gene: 8.

The chain combines TRBV5-4 with TRBJ1-2, with D possibly matching TRBD1 (6 bases). The CDR3 loop spans 14 amino acids. Trimming stripped 6 bases from V and 2 bases from J, with 14 bases between. CDR1 SGHNT and CDR2 YYREEE come from the germline V gene (reference sequence). The CDR3 DNA reads as TGTGCCAGCACCGTGGGGCAGGGGAACTATGGCTACACCTTC. It yields the protein CASTVGQGNYGYTF. The variable domain in full, with the rest retrieved from reference TRBV5-4 and TRBJ1-2, is ETGVTQSPTHLIKTRGQQVTLRCSSQSGHNTVSWYQQALGQGPQFIFQYYREEENGRGNFPPRFSGLQFPNYSSELNVNALELDDSALYLCASTVGQGNYGYTFGSGTRLTVV.

The rearrangement uses TRBV7-8 and TRBJ2-1; a weak D match, TRBD2 (6 bases). Trimming left V 2 bases short and J 2 bases short, with 7 bases between. The CDR3 extends over 14 amino acids. Germline CDR1 is SGHVS and CDR2 is FQNEAQ. CDR3: CASSLRTTYNEQFF. The DNA for the CDR3 is TGTGCCAGCAGCTTAAGGACTACCTACAATGAGCAGTTCTTC. The full variable domain, in which reference TRBV7-8 and TRBJ2-1 provide the parts outside the CDR3, is GAGVSQSPRYKVAKRGQDVALRCDPISGHVSLFWYQQALGQGPEFLTYFQNEAQLDKSGLPSDRFFAERPEGSVSTLKIQRTQQEDSAVYLCASSLRTTYNEQFFGPGTRLTVL.

The chain employs TRBV6-6 and TRBJ1-2, with D unclear. The V end was cut by 1 base, the J end by 3 bases, with 6 bases between. Germline assignment: CDR1 MNHNY and CDR2 SVGAGI (reference sequence). The CDR3 totals 13 residues. The DNA of the CDR3 is TGTGCCAGCAGTTACTTGTCAGACTATGGCTACACCTTC. This gives the protein CASSYLSDYGYTF.

This chain links TRBV10-3 with TRBJ1-3; TRBD1 matches 7 bases. The CDR3 runs to 14 residues. Trimming cost V 4 bases and J 2 bases; bases outside gene matches: 2. From germline, CDR1 is ENHRY and CDR2 SYGVKD. The CDR3 nucleotides are TGTGCCATCAGTGGACAGGGAGCTGGAAACACCATATATTTT. Its translation is CAISGQGAGNTIYF.

The genes are TRBV6-5 and TRBJ2-7; tentatively, D is TRBD2 (5 bases). The germline CDR1 and CDR2 sequences are MNHEY and SVGAGI. CDR3 length equals 13 residues. V was clipped by 6 bases and J by 3 bases, with 12 bases between them. CDR3 in amino acids: CASSPGSYYEQYF. In DNA form, the CDR3 reads TGTGCCAGCAGCCCGGGATCATACTACGAGCAGTACTTC.

This chain connects TRBV18 to TRBJ2-4; maybe TRBD2 (6 bases). This CDR3 is built from 15 residues. CDR1 KGHSH and CDR2 LQKENI come from the germline V gene. V lost 5 bases and J 6 bases, leaving 17 bases between the germline ends. In nucleotides, the CDR3 is TGTGCCAGCTCAGGACGGGACTCTTTATCAAACATTCAGTACTTC. Translating it yields CASSGRDSLSNIQYF.

J is TRBJ2-7 and V is TRBV7-2; 13 bases align to TRBD2. The CDR3 consists of 15 residues. The V gene's germline CDR1 is SGHTA and CDR2 FQGNSA. V was pared by 2 bases and J by 6 bases, with 4 bases of the junction left unmatched. Written as DNA, the CDR3 is TGTGCCAGCAGCTTATGGACTAGCGGGGGTTCCGAGCAGTACTTC. Translation gives CASSLWTSGGSEQYF.

J is TRBJ2-7 and V is TRBV6-5; the D gene is possibly TRBD1 (5 bases). Germline V gene sequence: CDR1 MNHEY, CDR2 SVGAGI. The CDR3 loop spans 12 amino acids. V was clipped by 2 bases and J by 3 bases, with 5 bases between them. CDR3 sequence reads: CASSYTGYEQYF. CDR3 bases: TGTGCCAGCAGTTACACAGGCTACGAGCAGTACTTC.

This clone showed up just once. This sequence joins TRBV7-6 and TRBJ1-3; 8 nucleotides agree with TRBD1. V gave up 3 bases and J gave up 8 bases; unmatched junction bases: 3. Germline lookup yields CDR1 SGHVS and CDR2 FNYEAQ. This CDR3 has 13 amino acids. Here the CDR3 reads CASSFQGADTIYF. CDR3 DNA sequence: TGTGCCAGCAGCTTCCAGGGGGCGGACACCATATATTTT.

This clone was detected once. The chain joins TRBV5-1 to TRBJ2-3; a weak D match, TRBD2 (6 bases). The CDR3 consists of 14 residues. Trimming took off 5 bases at V and 4 bases at J, with 14 bases between the two ends. Looked up from germline, CDR1 is SGHRS and CDR2 is YFSETQ. CDR3 sequence (DNA): TGCGCCAGCAGATGGGGGAGGATCGCAGATACGCAGTATTTT. Protein product: CASRWGRIADTQYF.

V is TRBV7-9 and J is TRBJ1-3; tentatively, D is TRBD1 (6 bases). This CDR3 is built from 16 residues. V was pared by 5 bases and J by 5 bases, with 19 bases between. In germline, CDR1 is SEHNR, CDR2 FQNEAQ (reference sequence). The CDR3 protein is CASSPAGGGRRNTIYF. DNA for the CDR3: TGTGCCAGCAGCCCCGCGGGGGGGGGCAGGCGAAACACCATATATTTT.

The rearrangement links TRBV3-1 (or the pseudogene TRBV3-2) to TRBJ2-5, with 14 nucleotides matching TRBD2. Germline V gives CDR1 LGHDT, CDR2 YNNKEL (reference sequence). The CDR3 is 16 amino acids. Trimming removed 10 bases from V and 3 bases from J; junction bases left unmatched: 10. The CDR3 bases are TGTGCCACCGGACTAGCGGGAGGCGATGAGAAAGAGACCCAGTACTTC. It specifies CATGLAGGDEKETQYF.

The genes are TRBV18 and TRBJ1-6, with TRBD1 identical over 7 bases. CDR1 is KGHSH, CDR2 LQKENI, per germline. The CDR3 is 15 residues long. The junction had 11 bases not matched to a gene; V was cut back by 0 bases and J by 15 bases. The chain's CDR3 is CASSPPPGQPVGLHF. CDR3 coding DNA: TGTGCCAGCTCACCACCGCCGGGACAGCCTGTTGGCCTCCACTTT.

This clone was recorded only once. The V and J genes are TRBV5-6 and TRBJ1-5, with a tentative D call TRBD1 (5 bases). Germline loops: CDR1 SGHDT, CDR2 YYEEEE. Trimming took off 3 bases at V and 3 bases at J, with 16 bases between the two ends. CDR3 length: 16 amino acids. CDR3 in DNA: TGTGCCAGCAGCTCCGGTATGGGACTCTACAATCAGCCCCAGCATTTT. Protein: CASSSGMGLYNQPQHF.

J is TRBJ2-3 and V is TRBV7-2, with 7 bases that match TRBD2. The CDR3 extends over 17 amino acids. The germline CDR1 and CDR2 sequences are SGHTA and FQGNSA. V lost 4 bases to trimming and J lost 4 bases; unmatched junction nucleotides: 14. The CDR3 sequence is CASSSGVVAGGADTQYF. The CDR3, as DNA: TGTGCCAGCAGCTCTGGGGTTGTAGCGGGCGGGGCAGATACGCAGTATTTT.

The V call is TRBV7-2, the J call TRBJ1-5, with D possibly matching TRBD1 (5 bases). V was shortened by 5 bases and J by 2 bases, with 16 bases between the two germline ends. In germline, CDR1 is SGHTA, CDR2 FQGNSA. The CDR3 covers 16 residues. The CDR3 reads CASSPWAGEGNQPQHF. DNA of the CDR3: TGTGCCAGCAGCCCCTGGGCGGGGGAGGGCAATCAGCCCCAGCATTTT.

This chain links TRBV4-1 with TRBJ2-5, with 7 nucleotides matching TRBD2. Germline lookup yields CDR1 MGHRA and CDR2 YSYEKL. The length of the CDR3 is 16 residues. Trimming removed 1 base from V and 3 bases from J; junction bases left unmatched: 8. The CDR3 sequence is CASSQASGVREETQYF. In nucleotides, the CDR3 is TGCGCCAGCAGCCAAGCCAGCGGGGTTAGGGAAGAGACCCAGTACTTC.

J is TRBJ1-5 and V is TRBV14, with D possibly being TRBD1 (6 bases). V gave up 4 bases and J gave up 4 bases, with 11 bases separating them. Germline loops: CDR1 SGHDN, CDR2 FVKESK. The length of the CDR3 is 14 residues. The CDR3 is CASSLTGWNQPQHF. CDR3 nucleotides: TGTGCCAGCAGCCTCACAGGGTGGAATCAGCCCCAGCATTTT. Filled out from reference TRBV14 and TRBJ1-5, the complete variable domain reads EAGVTQFPSHSVIEKGQTVTLRCDPISGHDNLYWYRRVMGKEIKFLLHFVKESKQDESGMPNNRFLAERTGGTYSTLKVQPAELEDSGVYFCASSLTGWNQPQHFGDGTRLSIL.

The chain links TRBV7-2 to TRBJ2-1, with 9 bases aligning to TRBD2. V lost 7 bases and J lost 4; bases outside the gene matches: 11. The CDR3 runs to 16 residues. From germline, CDR1 is SGHTA and CDR2 FQGNSA. CDR3 sequence: CASTINVAGEYNEQFF. In nucleotides, the CDR3 is TGTGCCAGCACCATAAATGTAGCGGGAGAATACAATGAGCAGTTCTTC.

V usage is TRBV30 and J usage is TRBJ1-6; 8 bases are a match to TRBD1. CDR1 and CDR2 from the germline V gene are GTSNPN and SVGIG (reference sequence). With 5 bases clipped from V and 2 bases from J, the junction kept 2 bases outside the gene matches. This CDR3 spans 14 amino acids. Written as DNA, the CDR3 is TGTGCCTGGGACAGGGGACCCTATAATTCACCCCTCCACTTT. Its protein is CAWDRGPYNSPLHF.

This clone has just a few counts. The rearrangement joins TRBV20-1 to TRBJ2-7, with TRBD2 identical over 9 bases. CDR1 and CDR2 from the germline V gene are DFQATT and SNEGSKA (reference sequence). CDR3 length equals 14 residues. Germline trimming cut 3 bases from V and 1 base from J; bases unmatched to any gene: 4. CDR3 bases: TGCAGTGCTAGTTCTAGCGGGGTATCCTACGAGCAGTACTTC. Translation: CSASSSGVSYEQYF.

As regards this clone: This sample includes further DNA sequences coding for the same CDR3. V gene TRBV2 combines with J gene TRBJ2-7; D call uncertain. CDR3 length equals 14 residues. The germline V and J ends were trimmed by 7 bases and 0 bases, with 13 bases remaining between them. CDR1 and CDR2 from the germline V gene are SNHLY and FYNNEI. This chain's CDR3 is CASISGRSSYEQYF. Here the CDR3 DNA reads TGTGCCAGCATATCCGGCCGGAGCTCCTACGAGCAGTACTTC.

This sequence joins TRBV5-4 and TRBJ2-4; 9 bases are shared with TRBD1. The CDR3 extends over 14 amino acids. Germline CDR1 reads SGHNT; CDR2 reads YYREEE (reference sequence). J gave up 4 bases and V 3 bases, and 2 bases lay outside the gene matches. The CDR3, as DNA: TGTGCCAGCAGCTGGGACAGGGCGAAAAACATTCAGTACTTC. Translation gives CASSWDRAKNIQYF.

The V call is TRBV30, the J call TRBJ1-1; TRBD1 agrees at 7 bases. The CDR3 runs 14 residues. Per germline, CDR1 GTSNPN and CDR2 SVGIG (reference sequence). V dropped 2 bases and J dropped 0; count of bases not matched to a gene: 3. This CDR3 is CAWSPGTVNTEAFF. DNA for the CDR3: TGTGCCTGGAGTCCCGGGACAGTGAACACTGAAGCTTTCTTT.